This T cell receptor (beta chain) was obtained from a study of blood T cells in healthy people across ages. Study-wide results and caveats: No one knew whether donors had CMV, which possibly confounded expanded clonotype changes.

A word on this clonotype: As yet, its antigen is unknown. Sequence at one end of the junction differs from germline and may be a read error.

This CDR3 comprises 15 residues. The germline gives CDR1 LGHDT, CDR2 YNNKEL (reference sequence). A sample-barcoded 5' primer and a J-beta primer mix were used in a second PCR of about 7 to 12 cycles. MiXCR, run by TCRdb on the 5' RACE reads, gives a single entry per CDR3 protein. Of 550,000 to 750,000 distinct CDR3 sequences in the sample, 21% were seen once. This TCR came from a man in his 70s in good health. This rearrangement joins TRBV3-1 to TRBJ2-2; D unresolved. The sample consisted of blood. DNA of the CDR3: TGTGTCAGCAGCCCCTATTCGAAGAACACCGGGGAGCTGTTTTTT. It is translated as CVSSPYSKNTGELFF.